A single sample is the source of the 10 T cell receptor beta chains below, sequenced in a study of T cells after yellow fever vaccination. Each CDR3 protein gets one entry after TCRdb re-called the 5' RACE reads with MiXCR. This table has 240,000 or so distinct CDR3 sequences, 6.9% appearing once. The sample consisted of CD4+ T cells sorted from PBMCs, taken 15 days after the yellow fever booster vaccination. These receptors all stem from a man younger than 45 who received the YFV17D yellow fever vaccine.

In its sample, this clonotype was seen a few times. The chain combines TRBV5-1 with TRBJ2-5; 9 nucleotides align to TRBD2. The V gene end was trimmed by 2 bases and the J gene end by 4 bases; junction bases not matched to a gene: 18. Per germline, CDR1 SGHRS and CDR2 YFSETQ. The CDR3 loop spans 19 amino acids. For the CDR3, the DNA is TGCGCCAGCAGCTTAGGGCTAGCGGGAAATGTTGGGTCGGGAGAGACCCAGTACTTC. Residues: CASSLGLAGNVGSGETQYF.

The chain links TRBV27 to TRBJ1-5; 10 nucleotides align to TRBD1. Germline V gene data show CDR1 as MNHEY and CDR2 as SMNVEV (reference sequence). J lost 6 bases, V lost 0 bases, and 2 bases had no gene match. CDR3 size: 15 residues. CDR3 sequence: CASSLSGTGVQPQHF. The CDR3 coding sequence is TGTGCCAGCAGTTTATCCGGGACAGGGGTTCAGCCCCAGCATTTT.

As DNA, the CDR3 is TGCGCCAGCAGCTTCAAGGGACTAGATTCCTACGAGCAGTACTTC. Protein product: CASSFKGLDSYEQYF. The chain employs TRBV5-1 and TRBJ2-7, with TRBD2 matching 8 bases. The length of the CDR3 is 15 residues. Trimming at V came to 2 bases and at J to 1 base, leaving 5 bases not matched to a gene. Germline V gene data show CDR1 as SGHRS and CDR2 as YFSETQ.

This rearrangement joins TRBV19 to TRBJ2-1; unclear D gene. Trimming shortened V by 3 bases and J by 3 bases, and 15 bases separated the two germline ends. Germline-derived CDR1 and CDR2 are LNHDA and SQIVND (reference sequence). This CDR3 is built from 16 residues. In DNA, the CDR3 is TGTGCCAGTAGTATTCTCGGGTTTGGAGTCTACAATGAGCAGTTCTTC. It is translated as CASSILGFGVYNEQFF.

This clonotype was picked up a small number of times. The rearrangement joins TRBV5-4 to TRBJ2-7, with TRBD2 matching over 9 bases. J gave up 3 bases and V 1 base, and 5 bases lay outside the gene matches. CDR1 is SGHNT and CDR2 is YYREEE in the germline V gene (reference sequence). There are 15 residues in the CDR3. CDR3 nucleotide sequence: TGTGCCAGCAGCTTGCCGCGGGAGGGGAACTACGAGCAGTACTTC. Amino acid sequence: CASSLPREGNYEQYF.

The chain couples TRBV10-3 to TRBJ2-1; TRBD1 aligns across 9 bases. The V and J ends lost 5 bases and 4 bases, in that order; junction bases with no gene match: 3. The CDR3 spans 14 residues. Germline CDR1 and CDR2: ENHRY and SYGVKD. Here the CDR3 DNA reads TGTGCCATCAGTCCAGGGACAGGGTACAATGAGCAGTTCTTC. Protein product: CAISPGTGYNEQFF.

Only a few counts were recorded for this clonotype. The chain combines TRBV20-1 with TRBJ2-5; 7 positions match TRBD1. Germline V gene data show CDR1 as DFQATT and CDR2 as SNEGSKA (reference sequence). V lost 6 bases and J lost 5; bases outside the gene matches: 6. This CDR3 region has 12 residues. The CDR3 bases are TGCAGTGCAAACAGGGGCTTGGAGACCCAGTACTTC. It encodes CSANRGLETQYF.

This clonotype was recorded at least ten times. The V and J genes are TRBV5-1 and TRBJ2-1, with D unclear. The CDR3 spans 14 residues. Trimming removed 0 bases at V and 4 bases at J, with 8 bases between. Germline-derived CDR1 and CDR2 are SGHRS and YFSETQ. The CDR3 nucleotides are TGCGCCAGCAGCTTGGAGTCAGAGTACAATGAGCAGTTCTTC. Translation: CASSLESEYNEQFF. The whole variable domain, remainder taken from reference TRBV5-1 and TRBJ2-1, is KAGVTQTPRYLIKTRGQQVTLSCSPISGHRSVSWYQQTPGQGLQFLFEYFSETQRNKGNFPGRFSGRQFSNSRSEMNVSTLELGDSALYLCASSLESEYNEQFFGPGTRLTVL.

Notes on this clonotype: The junction does not match germline at one end; this may be a read error. The chain links TRBV29-1 to TRBJ2-1; D not resolved. Germline V lookup: CDR1 SQVTM, CDR2 ANQGSEA. This CDR3 region has 13 residues. CDR3 in DNA: TGCAGCGTTGACCCCGCAGGAGCCTCGAGCAGTAGCTTC. Its protein product is CSVDPAGASSSSF.

This clonotype appeared a few times. The genes are TRBV3-1 and TRBJ1-2, with a tentative D call TRBD1 (5 bases). The CDR3 is 15 residues long. Germline V lookup: CDR1 LGHDT, CDR2 YNNKEL (reference sequence). Trimming left V 1 base short and J 12 bases short, with 21 bases between. The CDR3 here is CASSQVGEPGSKDTF. The CDR3 DNA sequence: TGTGCCAGCAGCCAAGTAGGGGAACCAGGGTCCAAGGACACCTTC. Together with reference TRBV3-1 and TRBJ1-2, the CDR3 gives the full variable domain: DTAVSQTPKYLVTQMGNDKSIKCEQNLGHDTMYWYKQDSKKFLKIMFSYNNKELIINETVPNRFSPKSPDKAHLNLHINSLELGDSAVYFCASSQVGEPGSKDTFGSGTRLTVV.